Sequencing of this T cell receptor beta chain was carried out in a study of blood T cell repertoires in COVID-19. The assay was immunoSEQ multiplex PCR, and TCRdb's table has in-frame clones only and misses some. The sample comprises roughly 52,000 clones, around 89% of which are singletons, and around 20% rests with the top ten. The TCR was taken from a human donor in a cohort sampled during active COVID-19. The sample comprised peripheral blood.

The CDR3 here is CASSQGRGAYQETQYF. The CDR3 bases are TGTGCCAGCAGCCAGGGGAGAGGGGCGTACCAAGAGACCCAGTACTTC. The chain has TRBV11-1 and TRBJ2-5; D may be TRBD1 (6 bases). The germline V gene has CDR1 SGHAT and CDR2 FQDESV (reference sequence). CDR3 length equals 16 residues. The V and J ends lost 5 bases and 0 bases respectively, with 16 bases between them.